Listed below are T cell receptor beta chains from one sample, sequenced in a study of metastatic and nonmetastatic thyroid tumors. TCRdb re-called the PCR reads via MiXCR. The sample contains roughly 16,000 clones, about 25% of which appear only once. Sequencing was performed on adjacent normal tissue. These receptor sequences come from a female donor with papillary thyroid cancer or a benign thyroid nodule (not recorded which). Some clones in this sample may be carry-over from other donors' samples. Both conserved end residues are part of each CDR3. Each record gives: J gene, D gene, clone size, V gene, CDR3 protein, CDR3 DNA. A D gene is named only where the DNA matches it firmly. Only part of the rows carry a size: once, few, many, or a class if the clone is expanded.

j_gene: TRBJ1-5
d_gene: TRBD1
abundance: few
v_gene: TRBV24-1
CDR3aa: CATSSGDRSNQPQHF
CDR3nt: TGTGCCACCAGCTCCGGGGACAGAAGCAATCAGCCCCAGCATTTT

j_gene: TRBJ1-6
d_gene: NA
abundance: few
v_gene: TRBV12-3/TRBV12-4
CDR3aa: CASSRASNSPLHF
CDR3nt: TGTGCCAGCTCCAGGGCGTCTAATTCACCCCTCCACTTT

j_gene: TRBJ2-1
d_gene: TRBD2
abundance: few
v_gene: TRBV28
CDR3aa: CASILTSGYNEQFF
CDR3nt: TGTGCCAGCATCCTGACTAGCGGCTACAATGAGCAGTTCTTC

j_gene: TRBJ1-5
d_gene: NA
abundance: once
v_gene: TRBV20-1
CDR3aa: CGAGNWDQPQHF
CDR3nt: TGCGGTGCTGGGAATTGGGATCAGCCCCAGCATTTT

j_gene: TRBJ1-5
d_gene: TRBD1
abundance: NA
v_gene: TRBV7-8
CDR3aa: CASSDGTGSNQPQHF
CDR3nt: TGTGCCAGCAGCGACGGGACAGGAAGCAATCAGCCCCAGCATTTT

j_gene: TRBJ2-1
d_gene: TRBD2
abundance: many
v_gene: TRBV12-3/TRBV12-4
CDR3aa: CASGLAGGKQFF
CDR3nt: TGTGCCAGCGGACTAGCGGGAGGAAAGCAGTTCTTC

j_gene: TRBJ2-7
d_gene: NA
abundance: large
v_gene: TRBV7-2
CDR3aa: CASSSRQQGTYEQYF
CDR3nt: TGTGCCAGCAGCTCCCGGCAACAGGGCACCTACGAGCAGTACTTC

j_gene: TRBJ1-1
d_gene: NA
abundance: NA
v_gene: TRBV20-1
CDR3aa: CSASYRGDTEAFF
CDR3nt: TGCAGTGCTAGTTATCGAGGGGACACTGAAGCTTTCTTT

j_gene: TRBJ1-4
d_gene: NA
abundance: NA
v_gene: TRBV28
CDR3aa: CASSLGRWNEKLFF
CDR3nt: TGTGCCAGCAGTTTGGGCAGGTGGAATGAAAAACTGTTTTTT

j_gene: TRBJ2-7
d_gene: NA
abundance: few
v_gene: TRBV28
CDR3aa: CASSSGANEQYF
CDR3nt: TGTGCCAGCAGTTCGGGGGCTAACGAGCAGTACTTC

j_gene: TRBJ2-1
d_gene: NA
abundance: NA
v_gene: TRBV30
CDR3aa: CAWRGGAETQFF
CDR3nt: TGTGCCTGGAGAGGTGGGGCGGAGACGCAGTTCTTC

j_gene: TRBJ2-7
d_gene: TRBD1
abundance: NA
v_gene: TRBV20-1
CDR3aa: CSAIPDRQGGYELYF
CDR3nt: TGCAGTGCCATCCCTGACCGACAGGGCGGGTACGAGCTGTACTTC

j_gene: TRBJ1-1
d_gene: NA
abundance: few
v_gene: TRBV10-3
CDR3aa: CAIRGDISGPMNTEAFF
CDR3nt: TGTGCCATCAGGGGGGACATCTCAGGGCCCATGAACACTGAAGCTTTCTTT

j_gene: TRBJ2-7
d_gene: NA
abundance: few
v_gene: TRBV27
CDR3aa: CASSLTGASYEQYF
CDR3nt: TGTGCCAGCAGCCTCACAGGCGCTTCCTACGAGCAGTACTTC

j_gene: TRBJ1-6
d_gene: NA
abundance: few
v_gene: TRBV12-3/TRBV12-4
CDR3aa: CASSSTGFSLHF
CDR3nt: TGTGCCAGCAGTTCGACGGGGTTTTCCCTCCACTTT

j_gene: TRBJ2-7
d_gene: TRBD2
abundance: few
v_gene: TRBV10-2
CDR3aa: CASMASGRYEQYF
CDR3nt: TGCGCCAGCATGGCTAGCGGGAGGTACGAGCAGTACTTC

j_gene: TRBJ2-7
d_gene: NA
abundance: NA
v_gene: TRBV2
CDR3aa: CASSEGRPGEQYF
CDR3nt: TGTGCCAGCAGTGAAGGGCGCCCGGGTGAGCAGTACTTC

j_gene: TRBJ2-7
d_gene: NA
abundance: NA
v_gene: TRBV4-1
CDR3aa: CASSQRVVSYEQYF
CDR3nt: TGCGCCAGCAGCCAAAGAGTGGTCTCCTACGAGCAGTACTTC

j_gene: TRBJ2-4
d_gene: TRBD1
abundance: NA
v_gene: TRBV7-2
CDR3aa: CASSSLRGQGERNIQYF
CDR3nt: TGTGCCAGCAGCTCACTCCGGGGACAGGGGGAAAGAAACATTCAGTACTTC

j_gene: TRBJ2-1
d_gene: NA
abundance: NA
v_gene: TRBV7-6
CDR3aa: CASSSNGYNEQFF
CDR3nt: TGTGCCAGCAGCTCAAACGGATACAATGAGCAGTTCTTC

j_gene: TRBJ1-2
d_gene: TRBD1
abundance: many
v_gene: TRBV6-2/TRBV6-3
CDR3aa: CASNPGTGVGYTF
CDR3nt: TGTGCCAGCAACCCCGGGACAGGGGTCGGCTACACCTTC

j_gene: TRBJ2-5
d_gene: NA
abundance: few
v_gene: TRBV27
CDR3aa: CASSLIASQETQYF
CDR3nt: TGTGCCAGCAGTTTAATAGCAAGCCAAGAGACCCAGTACTTC

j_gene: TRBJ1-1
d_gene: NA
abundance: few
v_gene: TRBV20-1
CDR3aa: CSARDQGRGTEAFF
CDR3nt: TGCAGTGCTAGAGACCAGGGGAGAGGCACTGAAGCTTTCTTT

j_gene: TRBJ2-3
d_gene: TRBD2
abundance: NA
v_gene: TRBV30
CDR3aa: CAWRHDGPSGPPYF
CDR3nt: TGTGCCTGGAGGCACGATGGGCCTAGCGGCCCGCCGTATTTT

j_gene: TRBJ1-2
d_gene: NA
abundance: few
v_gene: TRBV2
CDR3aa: CASRYRPEDGYTF
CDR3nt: TGTGCCAGCAGGTACCGCCCTGAGGACGGCTACACCTTC

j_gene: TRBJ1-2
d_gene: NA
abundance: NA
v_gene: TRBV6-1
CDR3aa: CASRQINYGYTF
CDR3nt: TGTGCCAGTAGACAGATTAACTATGGCTACACTTTC

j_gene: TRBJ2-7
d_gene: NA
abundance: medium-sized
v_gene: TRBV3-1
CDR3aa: CASSQVMMGEQYF
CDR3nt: TGTGCCAGCAGCCAAGTAATGATGGGAGAGCAGTACTTC

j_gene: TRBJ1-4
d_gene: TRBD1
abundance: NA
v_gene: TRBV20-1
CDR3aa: CSARGTGNEKLFF
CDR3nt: TGCAGTGCTAGAGGGACAGGGAATGAAAAACTGTTTTTT

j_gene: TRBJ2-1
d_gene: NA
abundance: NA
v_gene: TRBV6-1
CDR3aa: CASSRGRILYNEQFF
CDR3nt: TGTGCCAGCAGCCGCGGACGGATCCTTTACAATGAGCAGTTCTTC

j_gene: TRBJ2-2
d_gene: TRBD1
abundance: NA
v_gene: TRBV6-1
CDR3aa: CASSLDRTGSGELFF
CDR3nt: TGTGCCAGCAGCCTCGACAGGACAGGGTCCGGGGAGCTGTTTTTT